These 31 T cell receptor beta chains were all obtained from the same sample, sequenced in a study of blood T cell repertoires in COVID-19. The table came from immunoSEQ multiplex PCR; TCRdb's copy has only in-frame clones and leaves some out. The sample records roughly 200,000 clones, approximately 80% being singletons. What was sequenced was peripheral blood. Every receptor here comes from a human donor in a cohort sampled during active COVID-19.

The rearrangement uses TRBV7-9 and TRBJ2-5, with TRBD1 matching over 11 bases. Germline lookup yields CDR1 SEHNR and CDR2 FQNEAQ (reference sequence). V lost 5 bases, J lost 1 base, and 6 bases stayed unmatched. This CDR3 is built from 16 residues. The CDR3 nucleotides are TGTGCCAGCAGCACAGGACAGGGGGCCTTCCAAGAGACCCAGTACTTC. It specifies CASSTGQGAFQETQYF. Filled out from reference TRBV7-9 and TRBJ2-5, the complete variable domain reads DTGVSQNPRHKITKRGQNVTFRCDPISEHNRLYWYRQTLGQGPEFLTYFQNEAQLEKSRLLSDRFSAERPKGSFSTLEIQRTEQGDSAMYLCASSTGQGAFQETQYFGPGTRLLVL.

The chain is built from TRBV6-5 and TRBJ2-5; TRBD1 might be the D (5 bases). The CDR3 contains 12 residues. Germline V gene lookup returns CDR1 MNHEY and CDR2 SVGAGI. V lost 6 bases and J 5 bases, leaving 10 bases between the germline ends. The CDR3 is CASRQGYETQYF. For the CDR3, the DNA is TGTGCCAGCAGGCAGGGTTATGAGACCCAGTACTTC.

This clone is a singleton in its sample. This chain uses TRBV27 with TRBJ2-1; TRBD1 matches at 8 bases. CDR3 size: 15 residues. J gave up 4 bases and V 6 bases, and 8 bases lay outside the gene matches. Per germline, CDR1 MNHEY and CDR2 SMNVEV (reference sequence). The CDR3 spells CASRSDRGLYNEQFF. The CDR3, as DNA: TGTGCCAGCAGGTCCGACAGGGGTCTATACAATGAGCAGTTCTTC.

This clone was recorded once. The CDR3: CASSLIDRGVVYGYTF. The CDR3 bases are TGTGCCAGCAGCTTAATAGACAGGGGGGTAGTCTATGGCTACACCTTC. V gene TRBV7-2 combines with J gene TRBJ1-2; TRBD1 agrees at 9 bases. CDR3 length: 16 residues. Per the germline V gene, CDR1 is SGHTA and CDR2 is FQGNSA. J was trimmed by 4 bases and V by 2 bases; bases with no gene match: 8.

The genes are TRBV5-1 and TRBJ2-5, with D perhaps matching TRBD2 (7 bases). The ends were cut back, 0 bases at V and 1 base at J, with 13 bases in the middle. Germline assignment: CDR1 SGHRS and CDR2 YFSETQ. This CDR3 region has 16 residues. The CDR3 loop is CASSLVGGGRQETQYF. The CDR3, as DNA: TGCGCCAGCAGCTTGGTAGGCGGGGGCCGCCAAGAGACCCAGTACTTC.

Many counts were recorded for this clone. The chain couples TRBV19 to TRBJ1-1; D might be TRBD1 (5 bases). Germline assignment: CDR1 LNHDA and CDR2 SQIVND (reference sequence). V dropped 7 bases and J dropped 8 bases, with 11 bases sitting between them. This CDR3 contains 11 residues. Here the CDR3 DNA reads TGTGCCAGTATTAGGGGCCAGGAAGCTTTCTTT. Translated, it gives CASIRGQEAFF.

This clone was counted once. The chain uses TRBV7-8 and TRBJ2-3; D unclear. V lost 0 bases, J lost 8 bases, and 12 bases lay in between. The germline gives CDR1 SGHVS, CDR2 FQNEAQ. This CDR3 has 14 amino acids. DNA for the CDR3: TGTGCCAGCAGCTTAGCTCCTCTAGTGGGTACGCAGTATTTT. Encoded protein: CASSLAPLVGTQYF. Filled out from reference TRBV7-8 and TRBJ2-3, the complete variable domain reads GAGVSQSPRYKVAKRGQDVALRCDPISGHVSLFWYQQALGQGPEFLTYFQNEAQLDKSGLPSDRFFAERPEGSVSTLKIQRTQQEDSAVYLCASSLAPLVGTQYFGPGTRLTVL.

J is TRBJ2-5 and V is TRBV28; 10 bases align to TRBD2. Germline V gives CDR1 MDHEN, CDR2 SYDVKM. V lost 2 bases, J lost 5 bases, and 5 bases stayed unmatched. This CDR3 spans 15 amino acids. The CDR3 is CASSLTASGSETQYF. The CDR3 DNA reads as TGTGCCAGCAGTTTAACGGCTAGCGGGAGTGAGACCCAGTACTTC.

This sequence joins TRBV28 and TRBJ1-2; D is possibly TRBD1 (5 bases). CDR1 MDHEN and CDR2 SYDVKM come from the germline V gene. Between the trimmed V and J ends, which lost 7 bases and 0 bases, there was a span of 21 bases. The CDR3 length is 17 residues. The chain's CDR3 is CASNSLSAGTTNYGYTF. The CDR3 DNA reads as TGTGCCAGCAATTCCCTCAGCGCAGGGACTACTAACTATGGCTACACCTTC.

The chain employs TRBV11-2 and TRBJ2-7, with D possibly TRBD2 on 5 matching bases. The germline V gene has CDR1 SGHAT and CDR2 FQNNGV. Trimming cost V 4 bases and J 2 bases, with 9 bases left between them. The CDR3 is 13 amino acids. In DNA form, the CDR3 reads TGTGCCAGCAGCTGGGAGAACGCCTACGAGCAGTACTTC. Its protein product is CASSWENAYEQYF.

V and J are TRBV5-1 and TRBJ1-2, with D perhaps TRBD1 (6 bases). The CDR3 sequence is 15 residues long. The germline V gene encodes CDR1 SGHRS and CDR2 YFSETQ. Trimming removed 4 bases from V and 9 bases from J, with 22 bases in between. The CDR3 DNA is TGCGCCAGCAGCACCGAGGGGGGGCCAGGACGCAGCTACACCTTC. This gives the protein CASSTEGGPGRSYTF. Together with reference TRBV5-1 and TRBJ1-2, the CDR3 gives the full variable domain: KAGVTQTPRYLIKTRGQQVTLSCSPISGHRSVSWYQQTPGQGLQFLFEYFSETQRNKGNFPGRFSGRQFSNSRSEMNVSTLELGDSALYLCASSTEGGPGRSYTFGSGTRLTVV.

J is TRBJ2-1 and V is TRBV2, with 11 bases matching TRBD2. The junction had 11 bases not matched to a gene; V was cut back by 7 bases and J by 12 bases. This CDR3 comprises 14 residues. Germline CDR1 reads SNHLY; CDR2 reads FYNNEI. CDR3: CASTPYIAGGWQFF. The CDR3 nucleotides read TGTGCCAGCACCCCCTATATAGCGGGAGGGTGGCAGTTCTTC. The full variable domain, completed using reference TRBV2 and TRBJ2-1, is EPEVTQTPSHQVTQMGQEVILRCVPISNHLYFYWYRQILGQKVEFLVSFYNNEISEKSEIFDDQFSVERPDGSNFTLKIRSTKLEDSAMYFCASTPYIAGGWQFFGPGTRLTVL.

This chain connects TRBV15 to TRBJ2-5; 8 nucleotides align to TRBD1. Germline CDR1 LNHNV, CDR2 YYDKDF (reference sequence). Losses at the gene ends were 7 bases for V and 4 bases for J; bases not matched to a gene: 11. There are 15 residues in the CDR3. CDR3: CATTHWTGSRETQYF. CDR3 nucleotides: TGTGCCACCACCCATTGGACAGGGTCGCGAGAGACCCAGTACTTC.

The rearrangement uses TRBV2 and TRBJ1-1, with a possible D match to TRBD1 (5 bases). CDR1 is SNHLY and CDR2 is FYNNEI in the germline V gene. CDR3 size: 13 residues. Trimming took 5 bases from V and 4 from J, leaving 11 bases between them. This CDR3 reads CASSPQGGTEAFF. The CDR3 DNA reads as TGTGCCAGCAGTCCCCAGGGCGGCACTGAAGCTTTCTTT.

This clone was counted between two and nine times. The CDR3: CASSAYRGGNQPQHF. CDR3 DNA: TGTGCCAGCAGTGCCTACAGGGGGGGCAATCAGCCCCAGCATTTT. The chain links TRBV28 to TRBJ1-5; 8 bases fit TRBD1. The CDR3 sequence is 15 residues long. J lost 2 bases, V lost 5 bases, and 5 bases had no gene match. The germline gives CDR1 MDHEN, CDR2 SYDVKM.

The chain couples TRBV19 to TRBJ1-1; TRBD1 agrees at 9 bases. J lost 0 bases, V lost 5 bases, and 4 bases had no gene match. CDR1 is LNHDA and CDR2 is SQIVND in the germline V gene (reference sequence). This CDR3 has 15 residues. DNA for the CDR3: TGTGCCAGTAGTGTCACAGGGGGCCTGAACACTGAAGCTTTCTTT. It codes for CASSVTGGLNTEAFF.

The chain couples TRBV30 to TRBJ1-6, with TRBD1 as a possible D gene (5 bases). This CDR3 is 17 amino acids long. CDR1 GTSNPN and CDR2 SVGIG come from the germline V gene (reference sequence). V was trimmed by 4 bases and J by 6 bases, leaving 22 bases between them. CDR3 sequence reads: CAWNVRGWPGGNSPLHF. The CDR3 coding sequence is TGTGCCTGGAACGTTCGGGGCTGGCCGGGGGGTAATTCACCCCTCCACTTT.

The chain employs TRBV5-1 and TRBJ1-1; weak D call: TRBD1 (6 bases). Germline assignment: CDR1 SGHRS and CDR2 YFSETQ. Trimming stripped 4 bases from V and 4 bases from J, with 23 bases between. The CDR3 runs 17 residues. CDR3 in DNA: TGCGCCAGCAGCCCACTAGGGACATCAGATCCGGGCACTGAAGCTTTCTTT. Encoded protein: CASSPLGTSDPGTEAFF.

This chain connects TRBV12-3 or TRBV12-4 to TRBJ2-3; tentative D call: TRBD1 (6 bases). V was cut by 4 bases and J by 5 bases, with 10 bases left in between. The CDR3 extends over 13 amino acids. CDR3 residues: CASSSGAEDTQYF. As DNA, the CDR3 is TGTGCCAGCAGTTCAGGGGCAGAAGATACGCAGTATTTT.

This chain's CDR3 is CASSLGGTEGYEQYF. The CDR3 DNA reads as TGTGCCAGCAGTTTAGGCGGGACAGAGGGTTACGAGCAGTACTTC. The chain joins TRBV28 to TRBJ2-7; D perhaps matches TRBD1 (7 bases). This CDR3 contains 15 residues. Trimming left V 2 bases short and J 4 bases short, with 15 bases between. The germline V gene has CDR1 MDHEN and CDR2 SYDVKM.

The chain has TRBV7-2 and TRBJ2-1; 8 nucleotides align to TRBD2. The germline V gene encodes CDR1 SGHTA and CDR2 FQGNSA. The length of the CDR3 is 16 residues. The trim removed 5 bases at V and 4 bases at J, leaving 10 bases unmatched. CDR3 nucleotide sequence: TGTGCCAGCAGCCAGATAGGACTAGCCGGATACAATGAGCAGTTCTTC. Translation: CASSQIGLAGYNEQFF.

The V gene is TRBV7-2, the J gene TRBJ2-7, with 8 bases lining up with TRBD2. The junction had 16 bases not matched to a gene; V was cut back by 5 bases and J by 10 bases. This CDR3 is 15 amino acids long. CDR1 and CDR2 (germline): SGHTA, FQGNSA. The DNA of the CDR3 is TGTGCCAGCAGCAGAGGCGGGACTAGATCAGAACCCCAGTACTTC. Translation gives CASSRGGTRSEPQYF.

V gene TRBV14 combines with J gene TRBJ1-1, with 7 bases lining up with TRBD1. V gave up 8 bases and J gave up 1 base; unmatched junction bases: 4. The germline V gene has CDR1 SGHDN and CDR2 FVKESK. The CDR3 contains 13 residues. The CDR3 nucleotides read TGTGCCAGCTTACAGGGGAGGAACACTGAAGCTTTCTTT. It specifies CASLQGRNTEAFF.

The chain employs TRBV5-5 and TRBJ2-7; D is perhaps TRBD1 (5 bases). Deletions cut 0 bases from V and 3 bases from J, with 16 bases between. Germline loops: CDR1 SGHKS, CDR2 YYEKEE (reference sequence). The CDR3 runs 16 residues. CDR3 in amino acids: CASSLGPRQTNYEQYF. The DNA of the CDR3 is TGTGCCAGCAGCTTGGGTCCTCGACAGACGAACTACGAGCAGTACTTC. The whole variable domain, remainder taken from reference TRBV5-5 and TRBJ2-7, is DAGVTQSPTHLIKTRGQQVTLRCSPISGHKSVSWYQQVLGQGPQFIFQYYEKEERGRGNFPDRFSARQFPNYSSELNVNALLLGDSALYLCASSLGPRQTNYEQYFGPGTRLTVT.

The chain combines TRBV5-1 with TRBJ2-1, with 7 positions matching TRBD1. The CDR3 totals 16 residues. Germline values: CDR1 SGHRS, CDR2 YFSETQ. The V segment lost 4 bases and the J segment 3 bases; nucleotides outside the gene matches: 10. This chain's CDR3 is CASSRNRGQNYNEQFF. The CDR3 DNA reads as TGCGCCAGCAGCCGTAACAGGGGCCAAAACTACAATGAGCAGTTCTTC.

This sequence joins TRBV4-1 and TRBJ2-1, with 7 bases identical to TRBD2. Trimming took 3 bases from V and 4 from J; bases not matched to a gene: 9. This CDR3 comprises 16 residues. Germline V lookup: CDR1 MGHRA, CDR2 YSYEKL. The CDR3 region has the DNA TGCGCCAGCAGCCACCCCGGGACTACCAAATACAATGAGCAGTTCTTC. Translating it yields CASSHPGTTKYNEQFF.

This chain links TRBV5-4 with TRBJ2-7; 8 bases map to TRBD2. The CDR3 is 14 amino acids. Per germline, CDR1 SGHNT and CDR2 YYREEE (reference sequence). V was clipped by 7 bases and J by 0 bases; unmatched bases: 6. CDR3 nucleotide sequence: TGTGCCAGCGCAAGGAGCGGGAGCTCCTACGAGCAGTACTTC. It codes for CASARSGSSYEQYF. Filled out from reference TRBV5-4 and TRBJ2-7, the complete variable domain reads ETGVTQSPTHLIKTRGQQVTLRCSSQSGHNTVSWYQQALGQGPQFIFQYYREEENGRGNFPPRFSGLQFPNYSSELNVNALELDDSALYLCASARSGSSYEQYFGPGTRLTVT.

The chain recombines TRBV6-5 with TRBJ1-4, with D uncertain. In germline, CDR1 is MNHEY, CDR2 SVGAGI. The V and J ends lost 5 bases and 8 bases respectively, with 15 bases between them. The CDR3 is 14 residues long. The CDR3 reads CASSNRVPEEKLFF. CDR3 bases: TGTGCCAGCAGTAACCGGGTCCCCGAAGAAAAACTGTTTTTT.

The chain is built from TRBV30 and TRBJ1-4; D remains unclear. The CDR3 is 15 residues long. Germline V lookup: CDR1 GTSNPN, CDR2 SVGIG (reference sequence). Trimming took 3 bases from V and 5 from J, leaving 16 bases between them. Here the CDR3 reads CAWRAGRRVNEKLFF. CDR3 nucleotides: TGTGCCTGGAGGGCGGGCAGGAGAGTCAATGAAAAACTGTTTTTT.

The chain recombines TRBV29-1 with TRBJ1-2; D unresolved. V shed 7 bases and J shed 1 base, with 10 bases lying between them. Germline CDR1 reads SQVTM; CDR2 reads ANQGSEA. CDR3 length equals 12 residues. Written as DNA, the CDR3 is TGCAGCGCACGGTCGGTTAACTATGGCTACACCTTC. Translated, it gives CSARSVNYGYTF.

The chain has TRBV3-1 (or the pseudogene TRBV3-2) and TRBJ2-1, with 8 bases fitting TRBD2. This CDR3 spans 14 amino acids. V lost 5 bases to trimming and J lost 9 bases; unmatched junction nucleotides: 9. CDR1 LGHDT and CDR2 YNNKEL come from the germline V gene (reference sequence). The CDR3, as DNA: TGTGCCAGCAGCTCCGGGACTAGATCTTTTGAGCAGTTCTTC. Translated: CASSSGTRSFEQFF.